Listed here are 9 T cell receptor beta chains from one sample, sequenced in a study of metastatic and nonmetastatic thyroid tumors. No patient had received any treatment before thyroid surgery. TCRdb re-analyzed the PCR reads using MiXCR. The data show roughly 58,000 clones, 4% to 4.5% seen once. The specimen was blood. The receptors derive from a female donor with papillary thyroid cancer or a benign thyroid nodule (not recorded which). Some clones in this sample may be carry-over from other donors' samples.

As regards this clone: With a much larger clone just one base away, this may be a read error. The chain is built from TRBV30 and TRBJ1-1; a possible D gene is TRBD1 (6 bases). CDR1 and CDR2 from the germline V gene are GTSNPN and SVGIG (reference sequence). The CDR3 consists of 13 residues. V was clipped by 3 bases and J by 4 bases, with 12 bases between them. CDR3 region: CAWRGRGLTEAFF. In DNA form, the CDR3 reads TGTGCCTGGAGGGGCAGGGGACTCACTGAAGCTTTCTTT.

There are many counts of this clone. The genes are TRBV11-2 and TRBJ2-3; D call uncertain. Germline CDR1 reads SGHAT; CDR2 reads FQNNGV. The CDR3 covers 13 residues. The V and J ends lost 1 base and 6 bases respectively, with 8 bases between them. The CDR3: CASSLGGDDTQYF. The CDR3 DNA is TGTGCCAGCAGCTTAGGTGGGGATGATACGCAGTATTTT.

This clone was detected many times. The CDR3 sequence: CASSYRREAYEQYF. CDR3 DNA: TGTGCCAGCAGTTACCGGCGGGAGGCCTACGAGCAGTACTTC. The V gene is TRBV6-5, the J gene TRBJ2-7; 8 nucleotides line up with TRBD2. This CDR3 region has 14 residues. The ends lost 2 bases at V and 2 bases at J; junction bases unmatched: 2. In germline, CDR1 is MNHEY, CDR2 SVGAGI.

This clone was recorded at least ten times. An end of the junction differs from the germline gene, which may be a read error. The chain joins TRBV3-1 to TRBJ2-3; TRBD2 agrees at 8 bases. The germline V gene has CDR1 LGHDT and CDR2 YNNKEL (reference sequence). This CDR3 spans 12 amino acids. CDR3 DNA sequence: TGTGCCAGCAGCCAAACTAGCGGCATTTCACATTTT. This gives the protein CASSQTSGISHF.

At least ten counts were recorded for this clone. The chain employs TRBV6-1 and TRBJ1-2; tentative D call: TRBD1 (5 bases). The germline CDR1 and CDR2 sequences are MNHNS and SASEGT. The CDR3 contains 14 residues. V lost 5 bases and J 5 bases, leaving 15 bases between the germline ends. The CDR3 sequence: CASSSQAGWYGYTF. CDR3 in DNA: TGTGCCAGCAGTTCACAGGCCGGATGGTATGGCTACACCTTC.

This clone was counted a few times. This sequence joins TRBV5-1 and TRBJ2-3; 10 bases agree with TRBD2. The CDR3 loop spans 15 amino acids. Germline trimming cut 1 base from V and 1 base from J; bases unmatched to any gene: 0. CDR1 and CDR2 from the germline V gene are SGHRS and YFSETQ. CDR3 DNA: TGCGCCAGCAGCTTGACTAGCGGGGGCACAGATACGCAGTATTTT. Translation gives CASSLTSGGTDTQYF.

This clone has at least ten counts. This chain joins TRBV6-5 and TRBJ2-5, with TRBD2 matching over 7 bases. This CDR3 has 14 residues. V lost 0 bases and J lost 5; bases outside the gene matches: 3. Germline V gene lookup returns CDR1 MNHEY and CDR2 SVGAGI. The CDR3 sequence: CASSYSAGVETQYF. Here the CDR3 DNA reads TGTGCCAGCAGTTACTCTGCGGGGGTCGAGACCCAGTACTTC.

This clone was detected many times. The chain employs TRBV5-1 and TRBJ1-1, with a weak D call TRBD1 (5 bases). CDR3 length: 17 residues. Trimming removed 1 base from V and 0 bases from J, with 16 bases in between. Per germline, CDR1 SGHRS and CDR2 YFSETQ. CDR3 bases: TGCGCCAGCAGCTTGTTGGCTACCTTGGGACTGAACACTGAAGCTTTCTTT. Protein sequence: CASSLLATLGLNTEAFF.

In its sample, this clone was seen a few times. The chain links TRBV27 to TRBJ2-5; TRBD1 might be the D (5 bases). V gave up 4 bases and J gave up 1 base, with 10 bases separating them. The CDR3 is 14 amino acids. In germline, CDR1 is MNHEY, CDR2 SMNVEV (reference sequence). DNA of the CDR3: TGTGCCAGCAGTTCTGATAGGGGCCAAGAGACCCAGTACTTC. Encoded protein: CASSSDRGQETQYF.